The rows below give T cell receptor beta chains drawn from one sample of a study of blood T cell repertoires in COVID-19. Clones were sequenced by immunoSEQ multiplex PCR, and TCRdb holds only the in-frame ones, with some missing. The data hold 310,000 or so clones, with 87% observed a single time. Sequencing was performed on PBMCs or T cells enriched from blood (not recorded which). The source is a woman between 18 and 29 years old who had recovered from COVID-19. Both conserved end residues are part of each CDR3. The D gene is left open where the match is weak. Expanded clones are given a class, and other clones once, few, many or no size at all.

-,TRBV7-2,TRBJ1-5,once,TGTGCCAGCAGCCCCTCCGGTCCGGGCAATCAGCCCCAGCATTTT,CASSPSGPGNQPQHF
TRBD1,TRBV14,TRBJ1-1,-,TGTGCCAGCAGCCAATGGACAGGGGAATGGGAGACTGAAGCTTTCTTT,CASSQWTGEWETEAFF
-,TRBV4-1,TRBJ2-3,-,TGCGCCAGCAGCCACCTGACTGGTAATACGCAGTATTTT,CASSHLTGNTQYF
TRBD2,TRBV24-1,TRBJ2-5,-,TGTGCCACCAGTGATTTACCTAGCGGGAGCGGTGAGACCCAGTACTTC,CATSDLPSGSGETQYF
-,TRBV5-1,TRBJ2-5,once,TGCGCCAGCACCGAGGGCAGCCAAGAGACCCAGTACTTC,CASTEGSQETQYF
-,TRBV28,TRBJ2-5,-,TGTGCCAGCAGTCTCCTAGGAAAACAAGAGACCCAGTACTTC,CASSLLGKQETQYF
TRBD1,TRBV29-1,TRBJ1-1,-,TGCAGCGTTGTTATGGGACAGATAACTGAAGCTTTCTTT,CSVVMGQITEAFF
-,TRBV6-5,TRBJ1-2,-,TGTGCCAGCAGTCAACAGGAAAATTATGGCTACACCTTC,CASSQQENYGYTF
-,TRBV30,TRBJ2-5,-,TGTGCCTGGAGTTGGGGAACTAGTTTAAGGCAAGAGACCCAGTACTTC,CAWSWGTSLRQETQYF
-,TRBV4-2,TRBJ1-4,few,TGTGCCAGCAGCCAAGCCCGGGGTATGGGCGAAAAACTGTTTTTT,CASSQARGMGEKLFF
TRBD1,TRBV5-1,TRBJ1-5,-,TGCGCCAGCAGCGAACAGGGGAATAGCAATCAGCCCCAGCATTTT,CASSEQGNSNQPQHF
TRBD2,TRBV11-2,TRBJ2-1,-,TGTGCCAGCAGCTTAGGGACTAGCGTCAATGAGCAGTTCTTC,CASSLGTSVNEQFF
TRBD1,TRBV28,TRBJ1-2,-,TGTGCCCTCAAACACGGGACAGGGGTCGGAGGCTACACCTTC,CALKHGTGVGGYTF
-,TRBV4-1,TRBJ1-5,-,TGCGCCAGCAGCCAAGATTCGGGCAATCAGCCCCAGCATTTT,CASSQDSGNQPQHF
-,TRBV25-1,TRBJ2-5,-,TGTGCCAGCAGAACAGGGAGCCAAGAGACCCAGTACTTC,CASRTGSQETQYF
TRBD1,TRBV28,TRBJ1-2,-,TGTGCCAGCAGTTTCCCCCTTAGCAGGGGGTACTATGGCTACACCTTC,CASSFPLSRGYYGYTF
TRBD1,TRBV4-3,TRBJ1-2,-,TGCGCCAGCAGCCAACTTGGACAGGGGTACTATGGCTACACCTTC,CASSQLGQGYYGYTF
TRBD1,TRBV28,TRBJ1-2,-,TGTGCCAGCAGTTTATTAGGGGGCGGGGGCTACACCTTC,CASSLLGGGGYTF
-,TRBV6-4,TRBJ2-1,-,TGTGCCAGCAGTGACCCGACCGTGGGCGATGAGCAGTTCTTC,CASSDPTVGDEQFF
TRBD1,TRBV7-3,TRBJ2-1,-,TGTGCCAGCAGCTTAGTAGGGGGCACGGGTGAGCAGTTCTTC,CASSLVGGTGEQFF
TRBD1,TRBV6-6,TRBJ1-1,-,TGTGCCAGCAGTTTGACAGGGTATGAAGCTTTCTTT,CASSLTGYEAFF
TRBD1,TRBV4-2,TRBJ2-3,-,TGTGCCAGCAGCCAAGATATAGGGGGCCTAGGAAATACGCAGTATTTT,CASSQDIGGLGNTQYF
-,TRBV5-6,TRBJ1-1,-,TGTGCCAGCAGCTTTCAGATGAACACTGAAGCTTTCTTT,CASSFQMNTEAFF
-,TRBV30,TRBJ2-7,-,TGTGCCTGGAGTCCCGGCTACACAGGGTCCGGGCAGTACTTC,CAWSPGYTGSGQYF
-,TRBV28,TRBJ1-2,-,TGTGCCAGCCGAGGCCCCAGGGTGGGTGGCTACACCTTC,CASRGPRVGGYTF
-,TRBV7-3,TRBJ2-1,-,TGTGCCAGCAGCTTAACCGGGGGACTTATAAATGAGCAGTTCTTC,CASSLTGGLINEQFF
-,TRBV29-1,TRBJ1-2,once,TGCAGCGTGGACGGACCAGGGGAACGGTATGGCTACACCTTC,CSVDGPGERYGYTF
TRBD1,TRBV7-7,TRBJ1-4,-,TGTGCCAGCAGCTTAGGGGGCGAGACAGGGGAAAAACTGTTTTTT,CASSLGGETGEKLFF
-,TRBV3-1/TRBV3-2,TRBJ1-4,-,TGTGCCAGCAGCCAAGAATGGACACCTGAAAAACTGTTTTTT,CASSQEWTPEKLFF
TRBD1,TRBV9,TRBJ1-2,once,TGTGCCAGCAGCGTGTCAAGGACAGGGGGCGGAGGGGGCTACACCTTC,CASSVSRTGGGGGYTF
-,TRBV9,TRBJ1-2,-,TGTGCCAGCAGCGTAGACGACAGTAACTATGGCTACACCTTC,CASSVDDSNYGYTF
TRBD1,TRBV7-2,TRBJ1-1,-,TGTGCCAGCAGCGGCGACAGGGGGAACACTGAAGCTTTCTTT,CASSGDRGNTEAFF
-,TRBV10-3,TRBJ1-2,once,TGTGCCATCAGTGAGGGGGGCCGGGGCTACACCTTC,CAISEGGRGYTF
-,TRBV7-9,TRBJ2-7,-,TGTGCCAGCACCCCGAGGGGGGGTTCCTACGAGCAGTACTTC,CASTPRGGSYEQYF
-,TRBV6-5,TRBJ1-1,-,TGTGCCAGCAGAGCGGGGGGACCTGACACTGAAGCTTTCTTT,CASRAGGPDTEAFF
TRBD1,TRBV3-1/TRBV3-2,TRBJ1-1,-,TGTGCCAGCAGCCAGTCGGGACAGGGTAACACTGAAGCTTTCTTT,CASSQSGQGNTEAFF
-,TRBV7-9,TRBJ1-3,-,TGTGCCAGCAGCTCACGGGGGGGAACTGGAAACACCATATATTTT,CASSSRGGTGNTIYF
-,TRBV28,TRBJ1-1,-,TGTGCCAGCAGTTTACCACAGATGAACACTGAAGCTTTCTTT,CASSLPQMNTEAFF
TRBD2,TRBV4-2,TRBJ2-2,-,TGTGCCAGCAGCCAAGAGGGGATCAAGCGGGGGAACACCGGGGAGCTGTTTTTT,CASSQEGIKRGNTGELFF
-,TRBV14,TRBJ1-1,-,TGTGCCAGCAGACCAATATACCTACAGTTGAACACTGAAGCTTTCTTT,CASRPIYLQLNTEAFF
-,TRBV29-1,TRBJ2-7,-,TGCAGCGTCATACAGGGAGGGGGCTACGAGCAGTACTTC,CSVIQGGGYEQYF
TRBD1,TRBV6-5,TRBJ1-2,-,TGTGCCAGCAGTTACTCATCGACAGGGACGATCTATGGCTACACCTTC,CASSYSSTGTIYGYTF
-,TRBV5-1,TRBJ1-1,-,TGCGCCAGCAGCTTGGTGATGACAGGCGACAACACTGAAGCTTTCTTT,CASSLVMTGDNTEAFF
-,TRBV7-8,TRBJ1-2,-,TGTGCCAGCAGCTTAGACGGACACAAGATTGGCTACACCTTC,CASSLDGHKIGYTF
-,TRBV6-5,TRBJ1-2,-,TGTGCCAGCAGTCCCCTGGCAGCTAACTATGGCTACACCTTC,CASSPLAANYGYTF
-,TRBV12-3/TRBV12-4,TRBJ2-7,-,TGTGCCAGCAGTTTACTCTACGAGCAGTACTTC,CASSLLYEQYF
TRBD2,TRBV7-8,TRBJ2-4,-,TGTGCCAGCAGCCTTTACGGGGGGAGACAGTTTCCTACCAAAAACATTCAGTACTTC,CASSLYGGRQFPTKNIQYF
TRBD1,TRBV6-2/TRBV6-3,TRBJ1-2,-,TGTGCCAGCAGTTACTCTGGCAGGGGGCTGTATGGCTACACCTTC,CASSYSGRGLYGYTF
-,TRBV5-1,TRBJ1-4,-,TGCGCCAGCAGGGACTTAACAGCCTCTAATGAAAAACTGTTTTTT,CASRDLTASNEKLFF
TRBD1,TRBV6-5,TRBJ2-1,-,TGTGCCAGCAGTTACTTGGGACAGAATGAGCAGTTCTTC,CASSYLGQNEQFF
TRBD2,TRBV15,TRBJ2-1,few,TGTGCCACCAGCAGAGATACTAGCGGGAGGTTTACCTACAATGAGCAGTTCTTC,CATSRDTSGRFTYNEQFF
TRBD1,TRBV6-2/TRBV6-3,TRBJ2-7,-,TGTGCCAGCAGTTACAGCCGGGACAGGGTCGGGAGGGAGCAGTACTTC,CASSYSRDRVGREQYF
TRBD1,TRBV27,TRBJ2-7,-,TGTGCCAGCAGTTTATATTTTGTCGGGACAGGGACCTACGAGCAGTACTTC,CASSLYFVGTGTYEQYF